Listed below are T cell receptor beta chains from one sample, sequenced in a study of blood T cell repertoires in COVID-19. Measured with immunoSEQ multiplex PCR; TCRdb has only the in-frame clones, and not every one. The sample consists of about 46,000 clones, 75% to 90% of them appearing once. Sequencing was performed on peripheral blood. The source is a human donor in a cohort sampled during active COVID-19. The donor label of this sample is uncertain. Both conserved end residues are part of each CDR3. The D gene is left open where the match is weak. Some rows mark clone size as missing; the rest say once, few, many or name a class of expanded clone.

D gene	V gene	J gene	clone size	CDR3 DNA	CDR3 protein
.	TRBV29-1	TRBJ1-2	.	TGCAGCGTTGTGACAGCCGATGGCTACACCTTC	CSVVTADGYTF
TRBD2	TRBV2	TRBJ2-7	.	TGTGCCAGCACTTTACTAGCGGGGTTCTCCTACGAGCAGTACTTC	CASTLLAGFSYEQYF
.	TRBV9	TRBJ2-5	.	TGTGCCAGCAGCGTAAGGGCAGGGAAAGGAGAGACCCAGTACTTC	CASSVRAGKGETQYF
.	TRBV4-3	TRBJ2-2	.	TGCGCCAGCAGCCAAGAATCAGGGAGGAGCACCGGGGAGCTGTTTTTT	CASSQESGRSTGELFF
TRBD2	TRBV7-3	TRBJ2-5	.	TGTGCCAGCAGCAGCGGGACTAGCGAGGGGGAGACCCAGTACTTC	CASSSGTSEGETQYF
.	TRBV5-5	TRBJ2-7	.	TGTGCCAGCAGCTTAACCGAGGACGAGCAGTACTTC	CASSLTEDEQYF
.	TRBV7-3	TRBJ2-1	once	TGTGCCAGCAGCTCCCAGGGGCGGGGGAACAATGAGCAGTTCTTC	CASSSQGRGNNEQFF
TRBD2	TRBV2	TRBJ2-1	once	TGTGCCAGCAGTGGGCTAGCGGGGGGCTACAATGAGCAGTTCTTC	CASSGLAGGYNEQFF
TRBD1	TRBV19	TRBJ1-2	medium-sized	TGTGCCAGTAGCCAAACTGTGGGACAGTCCTATGGCTACACCTTC	CASSQTVGQSYGYTF
.	TRBV18	TRBJ2-7	.	TGTGCCAGCTCACCACCCGGGGTTCCCTACGAGCAGTACTTC	CASSPPGVPYEQYF
TRBD1	TRBV6-2/TRBV6-3	TRBJ2-7	.	TGTGCCAGCAGTTACTCCCTCAGGGGACAGTCCTACGAGCAGTACTTC	CASSYSLRGQSYEQYF
.	TRBV5-8	TRBJ2-5	.	TGTGCCAGCAGCCCCACCGGACAACCCAACGTTCAAGAGACCCAGTACTTC	CASSPTGQPNVQETQYF
TRBD2	TRBV11-2	TRBJ2-5	.	TGTGCCAGCAGCTTATTAGGCGGGGGGGCCCAGACCCAGTACTTC	CASSLLGGGAQTQYF
TRBD1	TRBV6-1	TRBJ2-2	.	TGTGCCAGCAGTGCCGGGACAGGGGGCATAAGTGGCACCGGGGAGCTGTTTTTT	CASSAGTGGISGTGELFF
TRBD1	TRBV9	TRBJ1-4	.	TGTGCCAGCAGCGCCAACGGACAGGGAGAAAAACTGTTTTTT	CASSANGQGEKLFF
.	TRBV10-3	TRBJ2-6	.	TGTGCCATCAGTGAGTCGGGGGGGCCTTCTGGGGCCAACGTCCTGACTTTC	CAISESGGPSGANVLTF
TRBD2	TRBV19	TRBJ2-3	.	TGTGCCAGTAGCACTAGGACTAGCGGGCCCACAGATACGCAGTATTTT	CASSTRTSGPTDTQYF
TRBD1	TRBV3-1/TRBV3-2	TRBJ1-2	.	TGTGCCAGCAGCTACTCACAGGGGGCGAATGGCTACACCTTC	CASSYSQGANGYTF
TRBD1	TRBV6-5	TRBJ1-2	few	TGTGCCAGCAGCCCCCAGGGGACAGGGATCTATGGCTACACCTTC	CASSPQGTGIYGYTF
.	TRBV28	TRBJ1-5	.	TGTGCCAGCAGTCTTGGACAGACTAAGCAGCCCCAGCATTTT	CASSLGQTKQPQHF
TRBD1	TRBV10-3	TRBJ1-6	.	TGTGCCACCCGGACAGGGGGATCACCCCTCCACTTT	CATRTGGSPLHF
TRBD2	TRBV28	TRBJ2-4	.	TGTGCCAGCAGTAGGGGACTAGCGGTACTTCTAGCCAAAAACATTCAGTACTTC	CASSRGLAVLLAKNIQYF
.	TRBV5-1	TRBJ1-1	.	TGCGCCAGCAGCACCTACAGACAGAACACTGAAGCTTTCTTT	CASSTYRQNTEAFF
TRBD1	TRBV18	TRBJ1-5	.	TGTGCCAGCTCCCCAGGACAGGGTAAATCTCCCCAGCATTTT	CASSPGQGKSPQHF
TRBD2	TRBV6-4	TRBJ2-1	.	TGTGCCAGCAGTGAGCCCCTGGCGCGGGGGGGCATCAATGAGCAGTTCTTC	CASSEPLARGGINEQFF
TRBD1	TRBV7-9	TRBJ2-3	.	TGTGCCAGCAGCGGGACAGGAAGCACAGATACGCAGTATTTT	CASSGTGSTDTQYF
.	TRBV19	TRBJ2-3	.	TGTGCCAGTAGTATACAACAGGGTGAAGGACACGGAGATACGCAGTATTTT	CASSIQQGEGHGDTQYF
TRBD2	TRBV7-9	TRBJ2-3	.	TGTGCCAGCAGCTTAGCCTGGCGACTAGCGGGGGATACGCAGTATTTT	CASSLAWRLAGDTQYF
.	TRBV2	TRBJ2-4	.	TGTGCCAGCAGTGAAGCGGCGGGCAGGTCCAAAAACATTCAGTACTTC	CASSEAAGRSKNIQYF
TRBD2	TRBV3-1/TRBV3-2	TRBJ2-5	.	TGTGCCAGCAGCTCGCCTCTGGCGGGGGGGCTCCAAGAGACCCAGTACTTC	CASSSPLAGGLQETQYF
TRBD1	TRBV5-4	TRBJ1-1	few	TGTGCCAGCAGTCCGACAGGGGGGCGTGAAGCTTTCTTT	CASSPTGGREAFF
TRBD1	TRBV5-4	TRBJ2-1	.	TGTGCCAGCAGCCCAAGACAGGGCTACAATGAGCAGTTCTTC	CASSPRQGYNEQFF
.	TRBV5-6	TRBJ2-7	.	TGTGCCAGCAGGAGTGGGAGGTACGAGCAGTACTTC	CASRSGRYEQYF
TRBD2	TRBV5-1	TRBJ2-3	.	TGCGCCAGCAATAGACTAGCGGGGGGAATCGATACGCAGTATTTT	CASNRLAGGIDTQYF
TRBD1	TRBV28	TRBJ1-1	.	TGTGCCAGCAGCCCCGGGACAGGGGGCCACCTGAACACTGAAGCTTTCTTT	CASSPGTGGHLNTEAFF
.	TRBV5-1	TRBJ1-3	once	TGCGCCAGCAGCTTAGGACAATTCTCTGGAAACACCATATATTTT	CASSLGQFSGNTIYF
TRBD1	TRBV5-4	TRBJ2-2	.	TGTGCCAGCAGCTTGCGAGGGACAGGGATGGGAGCCGGGGAGCTGTTTTTT	CASSLRGTGMGAGELFF
.	TRBV6-5	TRBJ1-1	.	TGTGCCAGCAGTTACTCCGGTCAGGGCGTGAGGACTGAAGCTTTCTTT	CASSYSGQGVRTEAFF
.	TRBV5-1	TRBJ2-2	.	TGCGCCAGCTCAGGCCCGAACACCGGGGAGCTGTTTTTT	CASSGPNTGELFF
.	TRBV6-5	TRBJ1-2	once	TGTGCCAGCAGGGTACGAGGAGCCTATGGCTACACCTTC	CASRVRGAYGYTF
.	TRBV5-6	TRBJ2-7	medium-sized	TGTGCCATCACAGGGTCTACCTACGAGCAGTACTTC	CAITGSTYEQYF
.	TRBV10-3	TRBJ2-3	few	TGTGCCATAACCCGGACTGTCACAGATACGCAGTATTTT	CAITRTVTDTQYF
.	TRBV10-3	TRBJ1-4	.	TGTGCCATCAGTGATGGGCAGGGGATTGAAAAACTGTTTTTT	CAISDGQGIEKLFF
.	TRBV19	TRBJ1-2	.	TGTGCCAGCAGTGGGGGGGGGCCGGACGGCTACACCTTC	CASSGGGPDGYTF
TRBD2	TRBV5-8	TRBJ2-1	.	TGTGCCAGCAGCTCCCAGGGACTATCCTACAATGAGCAGTTCTTC	CASSSQGLSYNEQFF
TRBD1	TRBV3-1/TRBV3-2	TRBJ2-2	.	TGTGCCAGCAGCCAAAGGGACAGGCTTACCGGGGAGCTGTTTTTT	CASSQRDRLTGELFF
.	TRBV9	TRBJ1-3	.	TGTGCCAGCAGCCCGAGGGCGCCCGGCGGTGGAAACACCATATATTTT	CASSPRAPGGGNTIYF
TRBD1	TRBV4-3	TRBJ2-3	.	TGCGCCAGCAGCCAAGGACAGGGCCAAGATACGCAGTATTTT	CASSQGQGQDTQYF
TRBD1	TRBV11-2	TRBJ2-1	.	TGTGCCAGCAGCCGGACAGGGTCCCGCAATGAGCAGTTCTTC	CASSRTGSRNEQFF
.	TRBV6-2/TRBV6-3	TRBJ2-5	once	TGTGCCAGCAGTTACTCGAGGGCGATTGAGACCCAGTACTTC	CASSYSRAIETQYF
.	TRBV6-1	TRBJ1-6	few	TGTGCCAGCAGTGAAGCGCGAAGGGGGGGTTCACCCCTCCACTTT	CASSEARRGGSPLHF
TRBD1	TRBV30	TRBJ2-7	.	TGTGCCTGGAGTGGGACAGGTAGGGCCTCCTACGAGCAGTACTTC	CAWSGTGRASYEQYF
TRBD1	TRBV19	TRBJ1-5	.	TGTGCCAGTGCTAGGGGACAGGGCCATGGCAATCAGCCCCAGCATTTT	CASARGQGHGNQPQHF
TRBD1	TRBV3-1/TRBV3-2	TRBJ2-7	.	TGTGCCAGCAGCAGGACAGGGTACTCCTACGAGCAGTACTTC	CASSRTGYSYEQYF